This T cell receptor beta chain was documented in a study of cytomegalovirus exposure and HLA in healthy donors. In the study overall: Under 85% of roughly 400 genotyped donors fell in the Caucasian-associated ancestry cluster.

With respect to this clone: Its antigen is not identified.

General study results and limits: Common viral pathogens seemed to be connected with several of the most significant clusters, according to a later analysis. Rarity held for most TCR sequences, but there were some public TCRs that occurred in many donors.

Germline lookup yields CDR1 MNHEY and CDR2 SMNVEV (reference sequence). The CDR3 spans 14 residues. PCR amplification relied on 60 Vbeta primers (plus 13 Jbeta primers). Per the original methods: Among the unique TCR beta chains that a later analysis counted, about 86 million in all, 9.5 million to 11 million were shared. The repertoire was sequenced with immunoSEQ multiplex PCR; TCRdb's copy has only in-frame clones and lacks some. That table supplies the V and J calls and clone size; D and trimming were determined from the DNA. The sample yields about 180,000 clones, 82% seen once. The genes are TRBV27 and TRBJ2-5; D ambiguous. Judging by the DNA end, TRBJ2-7 fits better; the J call may be wrong. The TCR comes from a man aged 40-55 years in good health and CMV-seronegative. What was sequenced was PBMCs. The CDR3 region is CASSFGSGSYEQYF. Written as DNA, the CDR3 is TGTGCCAGCAGTTTTGGCTCGGGTAGCTACGAGCAGTACTTC.